The 27 T cell receptor beta chains below all came from one sample that was sequenced in a study of T cell changes during pregnancy in multiple sclerosis. Method: immunoSEQ multiplex PCR; TCRdb's copy keeps in-frame clones and lacks some. The profile shows under 35,000 clones, roughly 87% of them singletons. This specimen was CD8+ T cells from peripheral blood mononuclear cells, taken before pregnancy. These receptors all come from a female donor with multiple sclerosis, enrolled in a pregnancy study.

V and J are TRBV4-3 and TRBJ2-7; 11 bases are a match to TRBD2. V was clipped by 3 bases and J by 3 bases; unmatched bases: 1. Germline loops: CDR1 LGHNA, CDR2 YSLEER. The CDR3 sequence is 14 residues long. The CDR3 sequence: CASSHTSGGYEQYF. The CDR3 region has the DNA TGCGCCAGCAGCCACACTAGCGGGGGCTACGAGCAGTACTTC.

The chain joins TRBV5-1 to TRBJ2-3; tentatively, D is TRBD2 (7 bases). The CDR3 is 16 amino acids. The V end was cut by 0 bases, the J end by 3 bases, with 14 bases between. The germline V gene encodes CDR1 SGHRS and CDR2 YFSETQ. The CDR3 DNA reads TGCGCCAGCAGCTTGGAGGGGGGGATTGGTACAGATACGCAGTATTTT. Protein product: CASSLEGGIGTDTQYF.

This clone was found once. The chain's CDR3 is CASTGEGTGTNYGYTF. CDR3 bases: TGCGCCAGCACTGGAGAGGGGACAGGGACTAACTATGGCTACACCTTC. The genes are TRBV4-1 and TRBJ1-2; 9 bases match TRBD1. There are 16 residues in the CDR3. V shed 7 bases, J shed 0 bases, and the junction held 9 bases outside the gene matches. Germline-derived CDR1 and CDR2 are MGHRA and YSYEKL.

V gene TRBV4-1 combines with J gene TRBJ1-4; D not certain. V was shortened by 1 base and J by 0 bases, with 9 bases between the two germline ends. The CDR3 extends over 16 amino acids. The germline gives CDR1 MGHRA, CDR2 YSYEKL. The CDR3 region has the DNA TGCGCCAGCAGCCAAGGTATCCTGTCAACTAATGAAAAACTGTTTTTT. Translation gives CASSQGILSTNEKLFF.

The rearrangement links TRBV28 to TRBJ2-7; TRBD1 is a possible D gene (5 bases). This CDR3 is built from 15 residues. V lost 3 bases to trimming and J lost 3 bases, with 15 bases between them. CDR1 MDHEN and CDR2 SYDVKM come from the germline V gene. CDR3 loop: CASSFRAQGVYEQYF. The CDR3 DNA reads TGTGCCAGCAGTTTCCGGGCCCAGGGTGTCTACGAGCAGTACTTC.

This clone is categorized as medium-sized (0.01 to 0.1%). The chain is built from TRBV6-1 and TRBJ2-7; D may be TRBD2 (5 bases). The CDR3 sequence is 14 residues long. The ends were cut back, 2 bases at V and 1 base at J, with 9 bases in the middle. Germline lookup yields CDR1 MNHNS and CDR2 SASEGT. The CDR3 reads CASSELEGSYEQYF. The CDR3 DNA reads TGTGCCAGCAGTGAACTTGAGGGTTCCTACGAGCAGTACTTC.

This rearrangement joins TRBV15 to TRBJ1-1; perhaps TRBD1 as D (6 bases). Germline V CDR1 and CDR2: LNHNV, YYDKDF (reference sequence). V lost 1 base to trimming and J lost 10 bases, with 19 bases between them. The CDR3 totals 15 residues. The CDR3, as DNA: TGTGCCACCAGCAGAGTCGAGAACAGGGAACCGGGAGCTTTCTTT. Translating gives CATSRVENREPGAFF.

This clone was recorded once. This chain joins TRBV6-5 and TRBJ2-3; a weak D match, TRBD2 (5 bases). CDR1 is MNHEY, CDR2 SVGAGI, per germline. The CDR3 consists of 16 residues. V was trimmed by 0 bases and J by 0 bases, leaving 10 bases between them. This CDR3 reads CASSYSVGESTDTQYF. The CDR3 DNA follows: TGTGCCAGCAGTTACTCGGTCGGGGAGAGCACAGATACGCAGTATTTT.

The chain joins TRBV7-9 to TRBJ2-7, with D possibly matching TRBD1 (6 bases). The CDR3 is 14 residues long. V was clipped by 0 bases and J by 0 bases, with 6 bases between them. The V gene's germline CDR1 is SEHNR and CDR2 FQNEAQ (reference sequence). The CDR3 sequence is CASSLAGGSYEQYF. In DNA, the CDR3 is TGTGCCAGCAGCTTAGCAGGGGGCTCCTACGAGCAGTACTTC.

V usage is TRBV19 and J usage is TRBJ2-2, with TRBD1 as a possible D gene (6 bases). This CDR3 contains 15 residues. Germline V lookup: CDR1 LNHDA, CDR2 SQIVND (reference sequence). The germline V and J ends were trimmed by 7 bases and 6 bases, with 18 bases remaining between them. The CDR3 loop is CASTRMDSRPGELFF. DNA of the CDR3: TGTGCCAGTACTCGGATGGACAGTCGACCCGGGGAGCTGTTTTTT.

This clone appeared once. The V call is TRBV4-2, the J call TRBJ1-2; 9 bases match TRBD1. The germline CDR1 and CDR2 sequences are LGHNA and YNFKEQ. V gave up 3 bases and J gave up 4 bases; unmatched junction bases: 6. The CDR3 runs to 15 residues. CDR3 sequence reads: CASSQGQGEIYGYTF. The CDR3 region has the DNA TGTGCCAGCAGCCAGGGACAGGGTGAGATCTATGGCTACACCTTC.

This rearrangement joins TRBV18 to TRBJ2-5, with 7 bases lining up with TRBD1. This CDR3 contains 16 residues. After removal of 3 bases from V and 2 bases from J, the junction contained 9 bases not matched to a gene. Germline assignment: CDR1 KGHSH and CDR2 LQKENI. The CDR3 loop reads CASSPEPGQQQETQYF. CDR3 nucleotide sequence: TGTGCCAGCTCACCTGAACCGGGACAGCAACAAGAGACCCAGTACTTC.

In DNA, the CDR3 is TGTGCCAGCAGCGGAGCGGGATACAATGAGCAGTTCTTC. Translation: CASSGAGYNEQFF. This chain connects TRBV9 to TRBJ2-1; 7 positions match TRBD2. CDR3 length: 13 amino acids. CDR1 is SGDLS, CDR2 YYNGEE, per germline. V lost 3 bases and J lost 4; bases outside the gene matches: 1.

This rearrangement joins TRBV9 to TRBJ1-5; D gene uncertain. V lost 1 base and J lost 0, with 8 bases in between. This CDR3 region has 15 residues. Germline V gene data show CDR1 as SGDLS and CDR2 as YYNGEE. The CDR3 DNA sequence: TGTGCCAGCAGCGTACGGGGAAATAGCAATCAGCCCCAGCATTTT. Its translation is CASSVRGNSNQPQHF.

V gene TRBV10-1 combines with J gene TRBJ1-1, with D perhaps matching TRBD1 (5 bases). V was shortened by 4 bases and J by 9 bases, with 18 bases between the two germline ends. The CDR3 loop spans 14 amino acids. CDR1 WNHNN and CDR2 SYGVQD come from the germline V gene (reference sequence). The CDR3 sequence is CASSAGGAAQQAFF. CDR3 DNA sequence: TGCGCCAGCAGTGCGGGCGGGGCAGCACAACAAGCTTTCTTT.

The chain combines TRBV19 with TRBJ1-2; 7 bases match TRBD1. The V gene's germline CDR1 is LNHDA and CDR2 SQIVND (reference sequence). This CDR3 spans 16 amino acids. The V gene end was trimmed by 1 base and the J gene end by 6 bases; junction bases not matched to a gene: 11. The CDR3 nucleotides read TGTGCCAGTAGTATAGGCATGACAGGGTGGGCGCATGGCTACACCTTC. Translation: CASSIGMTGWAHGYTF.

This clone was picked up one time. This chain uses TRBV5-1 with TRBJ2-7; tentative D call: TRBD1 (5 bases). Germline values: CDR1 SGHRS, CDR2 YFSETQ. The V end lost 4 bases, the J end lost 0 bases, and 8 bases lay between the germline ends. This CDR3 has 13 residues. CDR3 protein: CASSPDISYEQYF. The CDR3 DNA follows: TGCGCCAGCAGCCCGGACATCTCCTACGAGCAGTACTTC.

The sample holds one count of this clone. This rearrangement joins TRBV28 to TRBJ2-3, with D uncertain. The CDR3 extends over 15 amino acids. V was trimmed by 3 bases and J by 2 bases, leaving 12 bases between them. Germline V gene lookup returns CDR1 MDHEN and CDR2 SYDVKM. In nucleotides, the CDR3 is TGTGCCAGCAGTTTTACGGTCGGAGCCACAGATACGCAGTATTTT. Translating gives CASSFTVGATDTQYF.

The rearrangement joins TRBV29-1 to TRBJ2-2; 7 bases are a match to TRBD2. CDR3 length equals 16 residues. The germline CDR1 and CDR2 sequences are SQVTM and ANQGSEA. After removal of 4 bases from V and 4 bases from J, the junction contained 12 bases not matched to a gene. CDR3 nucleotides: TGCAGCGTTGGTGGGGGGGAGGGCAAAAGCACCGGGGAGCTGTTTTTT. The encoded protein is CSVGGGEGKSTGELFF.

This chain uses TRBV27 with TRBJ2-1, with 7 bases aligning to TRBD1. This CDR3 region has 15 residues. Trimming cost V 6 bases and J 7 bases; bases outside gene matches: 12. CDR1 MNHEY and CDR2 SMNVEV come from the germline V gene (reference sequence). The CDR3 DNA reads TGTGCCAGCAGCATAGATGATGTGACAGGGAATGAGCAGTTCTTC. Amino acid sequence: CASSIDDVTGNEQFF.

J is TRBJ2-1 and V is TRBV30, with 7 bases that match TRBD2. After removal of 3 bases from V and 9 bases from J, the junction contained 5 bases not matched to a gene. CDR1 is GTSNPN, CDR2 SVGIG, per germline (reference sequence). The CDR3 is 12 residues long. This chain's CDR3 is CAWRGRDGEQFF. The CDR3 DNA follows: TGTGCCTGGAGAGGGAGGGACGGTGAGCAGTTCTTC.

This clone was picked up many times. This chain uses TRBV6-1 with TRBJ2-7; 9 bases agree with TRBD1. The CDR3 is 15 amino acids. Germline V gene sequence: CDR1 MNHNS, CDR2 SASEGT. With V trimmed by 1 base and J by 3 bases, 4 bases remained unmatched. Here the CDR3 reads CASSEGETGGYEQYF. The CDR3 nucleotides read TGTGCCAGCAGTGAAGGGGAGACAGGGGGCTACGAGCAGTACTTC.

This clone has a handful of counts. This chain uses TRBV4-1 with TRBJ1-2; D is undetermined. Trimming took off 0 bases at V and 0 bases at J, with 8 bases between the two ends. Germline CDR1 MGHRA, CDR2 YSYEKL. The CDR3 is 15 amino acids. The CDR3 region has the DNA TGCGCCAGCAGCCAAGATGCAGTTTCTAACTATGGCTACACCTTC. It specifies CASSQDAVSNYGYTF.

The genes are TRBV28 and TRBJ2-5, with D unresolved. CDR1 is MDHEN, CDR2 SYDVKM, per germline. Trimming left V 2 bases short and J 4 bases short, with 8 bases between. CDR3 length equals 13 residues. The CDR3 loop reads CASSLEAIETQYF. CDR3 nucleotides: TGTGCCAGCAGTTTAGAAGCTATAGAGACCCAGTACTTC.

V and J are TRBV7-9 and TRBJ1-1; D call uncertain. V shed 4 bases and J shed 6 bases, with 12 bases lying between them. CDR1 SEHNR and CDR2 FQNEAQ come from the germline V gene (reference sequence). The CDR3 consists of 13 residues. This CDR3 is CASSSPIMSEAFF. The CDR3 DNA reads TGTGCCAGCAGCTCCCCCATCATGTCTGAAGCTTTCTTT.

The rearrangement uses TRBV6-1 and TRBJ2-7, with D uncertain. The CDR3 is made up of 13 amino acids. The V end lost 2 bases, the J end lost 3 bases, and 8 bases lay between the germline ends. Germline values: CDR1 MNHNS, CDR2 SASEGT. The CDR3 protein is CASSESGYYEQYF. Here the CDR3 DNA reads TGTGCCAGCAGTGAATCCGGGTACTACGAGCAGTACTTC.

This clone was picked up one time. Other DNA sequences in the same sample also yield this CDR3. The chain is built from TRBV27 and TRBJ1-5, with D maybe TRBD1 (5 bases). Trimming pared 2 bases from V and 5 bases from J, leaving 7 bases between. This CDR3 contains 13 residues. Per the germline V gene, CDR1 is MNHEY and CDR2 is SMNVEV (reference sequence). CDR3 DNA sequence: TGTGCCAGCAGTTTAGGGGCAGATCAGCCCCAGCATTTT. It codes for CASSLGADQPQHF.